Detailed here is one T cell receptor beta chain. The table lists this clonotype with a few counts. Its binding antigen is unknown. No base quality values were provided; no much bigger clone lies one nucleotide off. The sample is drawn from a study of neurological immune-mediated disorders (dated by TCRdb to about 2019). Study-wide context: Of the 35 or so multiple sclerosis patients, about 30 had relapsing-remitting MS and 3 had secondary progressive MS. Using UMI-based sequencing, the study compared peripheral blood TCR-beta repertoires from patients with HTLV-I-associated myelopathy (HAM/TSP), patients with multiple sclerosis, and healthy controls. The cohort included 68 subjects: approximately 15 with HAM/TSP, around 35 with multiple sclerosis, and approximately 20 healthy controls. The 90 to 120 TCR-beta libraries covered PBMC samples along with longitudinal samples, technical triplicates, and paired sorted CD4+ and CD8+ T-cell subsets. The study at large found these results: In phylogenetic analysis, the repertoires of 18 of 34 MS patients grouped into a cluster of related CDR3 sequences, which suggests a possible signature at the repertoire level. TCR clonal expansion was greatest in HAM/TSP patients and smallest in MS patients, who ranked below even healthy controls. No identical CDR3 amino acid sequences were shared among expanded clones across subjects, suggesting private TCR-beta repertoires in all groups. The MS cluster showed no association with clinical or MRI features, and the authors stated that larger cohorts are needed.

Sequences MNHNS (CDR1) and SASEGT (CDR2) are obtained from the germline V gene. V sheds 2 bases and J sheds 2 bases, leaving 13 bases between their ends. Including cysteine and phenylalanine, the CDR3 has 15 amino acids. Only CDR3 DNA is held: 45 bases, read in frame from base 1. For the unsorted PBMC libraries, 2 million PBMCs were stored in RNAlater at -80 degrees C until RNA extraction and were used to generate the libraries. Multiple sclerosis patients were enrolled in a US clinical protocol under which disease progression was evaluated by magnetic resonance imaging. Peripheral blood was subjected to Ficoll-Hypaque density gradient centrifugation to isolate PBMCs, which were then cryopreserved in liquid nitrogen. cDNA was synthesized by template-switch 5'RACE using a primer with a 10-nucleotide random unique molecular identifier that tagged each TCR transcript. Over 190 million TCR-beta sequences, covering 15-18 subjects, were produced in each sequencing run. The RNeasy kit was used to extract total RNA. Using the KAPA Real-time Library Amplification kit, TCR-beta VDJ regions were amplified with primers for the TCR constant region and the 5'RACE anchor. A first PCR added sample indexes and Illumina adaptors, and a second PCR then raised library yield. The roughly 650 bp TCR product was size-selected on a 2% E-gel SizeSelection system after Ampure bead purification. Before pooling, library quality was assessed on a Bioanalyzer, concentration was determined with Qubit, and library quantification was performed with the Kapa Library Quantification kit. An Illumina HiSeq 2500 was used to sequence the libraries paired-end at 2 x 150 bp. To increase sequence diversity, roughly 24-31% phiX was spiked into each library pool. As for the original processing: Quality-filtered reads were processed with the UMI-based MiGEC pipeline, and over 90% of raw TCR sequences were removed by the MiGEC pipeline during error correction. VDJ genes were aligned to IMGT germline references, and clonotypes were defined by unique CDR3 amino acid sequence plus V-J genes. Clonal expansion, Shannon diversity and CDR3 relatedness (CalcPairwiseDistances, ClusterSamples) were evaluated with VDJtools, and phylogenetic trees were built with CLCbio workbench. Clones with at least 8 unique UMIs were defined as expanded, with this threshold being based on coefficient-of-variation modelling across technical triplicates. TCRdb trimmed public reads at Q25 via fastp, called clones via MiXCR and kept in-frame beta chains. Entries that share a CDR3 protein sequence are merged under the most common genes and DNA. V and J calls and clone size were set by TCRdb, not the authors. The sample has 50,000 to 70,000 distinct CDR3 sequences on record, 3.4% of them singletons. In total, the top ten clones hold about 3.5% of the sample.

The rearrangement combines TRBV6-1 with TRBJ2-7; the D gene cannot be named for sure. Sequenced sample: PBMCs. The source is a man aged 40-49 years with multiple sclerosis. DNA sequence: TGTGCCAGCAGTGAATTGCGACTCTCTCCCTACGAGCAGTACTTC. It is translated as CASSELRLSPYEQYF.